Presented here are 31 T cell receptor beta chains from one specimen sequenced in a study of blood T cell repertoires in COVID-19. The assay was immunoSEQ multiplex PCR, and TCRdb's table has in-frame clones only and misses some. The sample lists roughly 320,000 clones, 85% to 90% occurring once. Specimen: peripheral blood. These receptors were collected from a woman aged 25-40 years with COVID-19, enrolled during active disease.

Only a few counts were recorded for this clone. The chain is built from TRBV7-8 and TRBJ1-1; D unclear. The CDR3 contains 16 residues. Trimming pared 8 bases from V and 7 bases from J, leaving 26 bases between. Germline loops: CDR1 SGHVS, CDR2 FQNEAQ. The CDR3 loop is CASSLLRGDGGGEAFF. The CDR3 DNA is TGTGCCAGCTCCCTACTCCGTGGGGATGGAGGTGGTGAAGCTTTCTTT.

The rearrangement joins TRBV6-5 to TRBJ2-1; D unresolved. V was shortened by 7 bases and J by 7 bases, with 8 bases between the two germline ends. The CDR3 length is 11 residues. Germline-derived CDR1 and CDR2 are MNHEY and SVGAGI. CDR3: CASTESNEQFF. For the CDR3, the DNA is TGTGCCAGCACCGAGAGTAATGAGCAGTTCTTC.

The chain recombines TRBV2 with TRBJ1-6; tentative D call: TRBD1 (5 bases). Trimming removed 3 bases at V and 10 bases at J, with 13 bases between. The CDR3 has 14 amino acids. Germline V gene sequence: CDR1 SNHLY, CDR2 FYNNEI. The CDR3 here is CASSDGSSGSPLHF. The DNA for the CDR3 is TGTGCCAGCAGTGACGGTTCCTCAGGGTCACCCCTCCACTTT.

The J gene is TRBJ1-6, the V gene TRBV10-1; a weak D match, TRBD1 (6 bases). There are 16 residues in the CDR3. Germline assignment: CDR1 WNHNN and CDR2 SYGVQD (reference sequence). Trimming cost V 8 bases and J 8 bases, with 22 bases left between them. For the CDR3, the DNA is TGCGCCAGCCGACGGAGCGTGGGGGACACGGATTCACCCCTCCACTTT. Residues: CASRRSVGDTDSPLHF.

The chain has TRBV21-1 and TRBJ1-1; no check of the table's D call, TRBD1, against the DNA was made. TRBV21-1 is marked as a pseudogene. This CDR3 is built from 17 residues. CDR3 nucleotides: TGTGCCAGCAGCAAACAACAGGGGGGGTGGAAGAACACTGAAGCTTTCTTT. Its translation: CASSKQQGGWKNTEAFF.

The chain has TRBV27 and TRBJ2-1; no clear D gene. This CDR3 spans 14 amino acids. Germline V gene lookup returns CDR1 MNHEY and CDR2 SMNVEV (reference sequence). V lost 3 bases, J lost 7 bases, and 13 bases lay in between. The chain's CDR3 is CASSFSSPANEQFF. In DNA form, the CDR3 reads TGTGCCAGCAGTTTTTCCTCCCCAGCGAATGAGCAGTTCTTC.

This clone was seen a few times. The rearrangement uses TRBV2 and TRBJ1-2; 7 nucleotides agree with TRBD1. The CDR3 totals 15 residues. Per germline, CDR1 SNHLY and CDR2 FYNNEI. After removal of 5 bases from V and 0 bases from J, the junction contained 6 bases not matched to a gene. The CDR3 is CASSPDRAANYGYTF. CDR3 sequence (DNA): TGTGCCAGCAGTCCCGACAGGGCTGCTAACTATGGCTACACCTTC.

In this sample, this clone turned up once. The gene calls are TRBV6-5 and TRBJ1-1, with TRBD1 as a possible D gene (6 bases). The CDR3 runs to 14 residues. The germline V and J ends were trimmed by 8 bases and 5 bases, with 18 bases remaining between them. From germline, CDR1 is MNHEY and CDR2 SVGAGI. This chain's CDR3 is CASSGWRGGTEAFF. As DNA, the CDR3 is TGTGCCAGCTCAGGATGGAGGGGGGGGACTGAAGCTTTCTTT.

The V call is TRBV3-1 (or the pseudogene TRBV3-2), the J call TRBJ1-2; the D gene is possibly TRBD1 (5 bases). V lost 0 bases and J lost 5, with 10 bases in between. This CDR3 has 14 residues. Looked up from germline, CDR1 is LGHDT and CDR2 is YNNKEL (reference sequence). CDR3 sequence: CASSQEAGRYGYTF. Written as DNA, the CDR3 is TGTGCCAGCAGCCAAGAAGCGGGACGATATGGCTACACCTTC.

This clone occurred once. The V gene is TRBV30, the J gene TRBJ2-3; D remains unclear. Trimming stripped 2 bases from V and 5 bases from J, with 11 bases between. Germline V gene data show CDR1 as GTSNPN and CDR2 as SVGIG (reference sequence). The CDR3 has 13 residues. The CDR3 DNA reads as TGTGCCTGGAGTTTGATGATCGGAGATACGCAGTATTTT. Protein product: CAWSLMIGDTQYF.

J is TRBJ2-7 and V is TRBV30; 7 nucleotides line up with TRBD2. V gave up 2 bases and J gave up 10 bases; unmatched junction bases: 8. Germline V gives CDR1 GTSNPN, CDR2 SVGIG (reference sequence). CDR3 length equals 12 residues. CDR3: CAWSPAGVAQYF. CDR3 DNA sequence: TGTGCCTGGAGTCCGGCGGGGGTCGCCCAGTACTTC.

J is TRBJ1-2 and V is TRBV5-1, with 7 bases identical to TRBD1. Germline V gene data show CDR1 as SGHRS and CDR2 as YFSETQ. This CDR3 contains 15 residues. V was clipped by 0 bases and J by 2 bases; unmatched bases: 4. This CDR3 is CASSLVAGGNYGYTF. The CDR3 coding sequence is TGCGCCAGCAGCTTGGTGGCAGGGGGAAACTATGGCTACACCTTC.

The CDR3 coding sequence is TGTGCCAGCAGACTGACAGGGACCGGGGAGCTGTTTTTT. As protein: CASRLTGTGELFF. The chain joins TRBV6-5 to TRBJ2-2, with 7 bases fitting TRBD1. The CDR3 covers 13 residues. Trimming cost V 6 bases and J 5 bases; bases outside gene matches: 3. Germline values: CDR1 MNHEY, CDR2 SVGAGI.

The CDR3, as DNA: TGTGCCAGCAGCTTTCAAGAAAAACTGTTTTTT. Amino acids: CASSFQEKLFF. The J gene is TRBJ1-4, the V gene TRBV7-9; D unclear. The length of the CDR3 is 11 residues. Germline V gene data show CDR1 as SEHNR and CDR2 as FQNEAQ (reference sequence). Trimming took off 3 bases at V and 8 bases at J, with 4 bases between the two ends.

The chain joins TRBV24-1 to TRBJ2-2; D gene uncertain. The germline V and J ends were trimmed by 4 bases and 7 bases, with 6 bases remaining between them. The CDR3 has 12 amino acids. The V gene's germline CDR1 is KGHDR and CDR2 SFDVKD. The CDR3 region has the DNA TGTGCCACCAGTGAACGAGACGGGGAGCTGTTTTTT. Translation: CATSERDGELFF.

This clone was picked up one time. The J gene is TRBJ1-2, the V gene TRBV30; maybe TRBD1 (5 bases). In germline, CDR1 is GTSNPN, CDR2 SVGIG (reference sequence). This CDR3 contains 13 residues. V was trimmed by 2 bases and J by 4 bases, leaving 11 bases between them. The DNA of the CDR3 is TGTGCCTGGAGTCGGCGACAGACCTATGGCTACACCTTC. Translation gives CAWSRRQTYGYTF.

The chain couples TRBV20-1 to TRBJ2-3; maybe TRBD2 (5 bases). Trimming removed 4 bases at V and 5 bases at J, with 7 bases between. Germline CDR1 is DFQATT and CDR2 is SNEGSKA (reference sequence). The CDR3 runs 11 residues. In DNA, the CDR3 is TGCAGTGCTAACCGGGGAGATACGCAGTATTTT. Protein: CSANRGDTQYF.

The chain combines TRBV7-9 with TRBJ1-2; D ambiguous. V was cut by 7 bases and J by 11 bases, with 17 bases left in between. Germline CDR1 SEHNR, CDR2 FQNEAQ (reference sequence). The CDR3 contains 12 residues. Written as DNA, the CDR3 is TGTGCCAGCACAACAGAGTTGGGCGCTTACACCTTC. Translation: CASTTELGAYTF.

CDR3 nucleotide sequence: TGTGCCATCAGCGGGGGGAACTATGGCTACACCTTC. Translated, it gives CAISGGNYGYTF. The chain links TRBV10-3 to TRBJ1-2, with D maybe TRBD1 (5 bases). Germline V gene data show CDR1 as ENHRY and CDR2 as SYGVKD. V was trimmed by 6 bases and J by 2 bases, leaving 7 bases between them. This CDR3 is 12 amino acids long.

This rearrangement joins TRBV6-4 to TRBJ2-2; 15 positions agree with TRBD2. CDR1 and CDR2 from the germline V gene are MRHNA and SNTAGT. V lost 2 bases, J lost 0 bases, and 4 bases stayed unmatched. This CDR3 comprises 19 residues. CDR3 region: CASSDKGLAGGTNTGELFF. The CDR3 DNA is TGTGCCAGCAGTGACAAGGGACTAGCGGGGGGCACGAACACCGGGGAGCTGTTTTTT.

This clone is a singleton in its sample. The chain is built from TRBV5-1 and TRBJ2-7; TRBD2 aligns across 11 bases. The CDR3 is 15 amino acids. V trimming: 5 bases; J trimming: 2 bases; junction bases outside the gene matches: 6. CDR1 is SGHRS and CDR2 is YFSETQ in the germline V gene. For the CDR3, the DNA is TGCGCCAGCAGGGACGTAGCGGGGGGGCCCTACGAGCAGTACTTC. It yields the protein CASRDVAGGPYEQYF.

The chain uses TRBV20-1 and TRBJ1-5; no reliable D call. The germline CDR1 and CDR2 sequences are DFQATT and SNEGSKA (reference sequence). The CDR3 sequence is 17 residues long. V shed 3 bases and J shed 3 bases, with 21 bases lying between them. The CDR3 nucleotides read TGCAGTGCTAGTTTTCCCCGGCGAGGAGACTTCAATCAGCCCCAGCATTTT. It is translated as CSASFPRRGDFNQPQHF.

The J gene is TRBJ1-2, the V gene TRBV12-3 or TRBV12-4, with D possibly matching TRBD1 (5 bases). This CDR3 is built from 12 residues. V lost 6 bases to trimming and J lost 7 bases, with 12 bases between them. DNA of the CDR3: TGTGCCAGCAGCCGCGACAGAGTTGGCTACACCTTC. Its protein is CASSRDRVGYTF.

The J gene is TRBJ2-1, the V gene TRBV11-3; D possibly corresponds to TRBD2 (6 bases). V was shortened by 5 bases and J by 0 bases, with 11 bases between the two germline ends. In germline, CDR1 is SGHNT, CDR2 YENEEA. CDR3 length equals 15 residues. Written as DNA, the CDR3 is TGTGCCAGCAGCCCCCGGGAGAGCTCCTACAATGAGCAGTTCTTC. Its protein is CASSPRESSYNEQFF.

V gene TRBV6-4 combines with J gene TRBJ1-1, with 9 bases aligning to TRBD1. The V and J ends lost 0 bases and 5 bases, in that order; junction bases with no gene match: 1. Germline lookup yields CDR1 MRHNA and CDR2 SNTAGT. The CDR3 has 14 residues. The CDR3 DNA is TGTGCCAGCAGTGACTCAGACAGGGGGACTGAAGCTTTCTTT. Translation gives CASSDSDRGTEAFF.

This rearrangement joins TRBV5-4 to TRBJ1-1, with no clear D. V lost 4 bases and J 1 base, leaving 14 bases between the germline ends. This CDR3 comprises 15 residues. Germline CDR1 reads SGHNT; CDR2 reads YYREEE (reference sequence). CDR3 sequence reads: CASSHRTNENTEAFF. The CDR3 bases are TGTGCCAGCAGCCATCGCACAAATGAGAACACTGAAGCTTTCTTT.

This rearrangement joins TRBV10-3 to TRBJ1-1; maybe TRBD1 (6 bases). This CDR3 comprises 15 residues. The germline V gene has CDR1 ENHRY and CDR2 SYGVKD. Trimming cost V 3 bases and J 4 bases, with 15 bases left between them. This CDR3 is CAISEGGRKITEAFF. CDR3 sequence (DNA): TGTGCCATCAGTGAAGGGGGACGGAAGATCACTGAAGCTTTCTTT.

Only a few counts were recorded for this clone. The chain employs TRBV2 and TRBJ2-7; D gene unclear. Germline values: CDR1 SNHLY, CDR2 FYNNEI. V was pared by 5 bases and J by 1 base, with 6 bases between. The CDR3 covers 12 residues. The CDR3 loop is CASSYQSYEQYV. CDR3 nucleotide sequence: TGTGCCAGCAGTTACCAGTCCTACGAGCAGTACGTC.

J is TRBJ2-7 and V is TRBV5-4, with TRBD2 matching 8 bases. V was pared by 5 bases and J by 4 bases, with 11 bases of the junction left unmatched. The CDR3 consists of 15 residues. Germline-derived CDR1 and CDR2 are SGHNT and YYREEE (reference sequence). DNA for the CDR3: TGTGCCAGCAGGTCGTGGCTAGCGGGTTTTTACGAGCAGTACGTC. Amino acid sequence: CASRSWLAGFYEQYV.

This chain links TRBV6-2 or TRBV6-3 with TRBJ2-5; D remains unclear. The CDR3 extends over 13 amino acids. V lost 2 bases, J lost 0 bases, and 4 bases lay in between. Germline CDR1 MNHEY, CDR2 SVGEGT. The CDR3 DNA follows: TGTGCCAGCAGTTACCCCTACCAAGAGACCCAGTACTTC. Protein product: CASSYPYQETQYF.

The rearrangement uses TRBV19 and TRBJ2-6; tentatively, D is TRBD1 (6 bases). Trimming shortened V by 5 bases and J by 4 bases, and 12 bases separated the two germline ends. This CDR3 has 15 residues. Germline CDR1 LNHDA, CDR2 SQIVND (reference sequence). The CDR3: CASSPQGAGANVLTF. CDR3 nucleotides: TGTGCCAGTAGTCCACAGGGTGCCGGGGCCAACGTCCTGACTTTC.